This T cell receptor beta chain appears in the sequencing data of a study of blood T cell repertoires in COVID-19. Study-level background: The origin of the acute and convalescent COVID-19 samples was the United States, Italy and Spain. PBMCs, B-cell-depleted T cells, or T cells were the source of the cDNA or gDNA that made up the material.

Methods used by the authors: Reference gene primer amplification gave estimated nucleated cell counts. Profiled with immunoSEQ multiplex PCR; TCRdb holds only in-frame clones, not every one. V, J and clone size are those of that table, while D and trimming were read from the DNA. The sample has tens of thousands of clones, approximately 79% seen once; the top ten hold approximately 30%. V lost 4 bases to trimming and J lost 8 bases; unmatched junction nucleotides: 4. In germline, CDR1 is PRHDT, CDR2 FYEKMQ (reference sequence). The CDR3 is made up of 12 amino acids. The sequence was obtained from a human donor in a cohort sampled during active COVID-19. Specimen: peripheral blood. The gene calls are TRBV13 and TRBJ1-1; TRBD1 matches 7 bases. This chain's CDR3 is CASSSGTEEAFF. DNA of the CDR3: TGTGCCAGCAGCTCCGGGACAGAAGAAGCTTTCTTT.